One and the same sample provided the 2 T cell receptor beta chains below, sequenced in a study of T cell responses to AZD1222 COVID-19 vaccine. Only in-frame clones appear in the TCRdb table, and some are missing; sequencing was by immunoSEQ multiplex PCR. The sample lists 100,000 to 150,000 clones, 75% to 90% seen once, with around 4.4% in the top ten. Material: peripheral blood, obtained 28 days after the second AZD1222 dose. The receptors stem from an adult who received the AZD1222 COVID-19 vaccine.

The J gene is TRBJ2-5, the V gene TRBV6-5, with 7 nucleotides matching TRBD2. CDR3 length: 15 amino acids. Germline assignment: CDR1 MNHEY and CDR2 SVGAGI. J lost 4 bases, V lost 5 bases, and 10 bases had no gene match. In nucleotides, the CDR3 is TGTGCCAGCAGTCCGTTAGGACTAGTAGCAGAGACCCAGTACTTC. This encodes CASSPLGLVAETQYF.

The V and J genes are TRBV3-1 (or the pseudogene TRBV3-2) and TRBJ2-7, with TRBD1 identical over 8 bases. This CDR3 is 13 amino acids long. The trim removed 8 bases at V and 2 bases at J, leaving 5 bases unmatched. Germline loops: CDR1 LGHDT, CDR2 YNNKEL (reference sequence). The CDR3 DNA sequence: TGTGCCAGCCTGGACAGGGATACCTACGAGCAGTACTTC. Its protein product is CASLDRDTYEQYF.